This entry features one T cell receptor (beta chain) sequence. The specificity of this receptor is unknown. No per-base quality is available; no much larger clone lies one base away. This record belongs to a study of blood T cells in healthy people across ages (dated by TCRdb to 2013 to 2016). A note on the overall study: Template switching captured roughly one uniquely barcoded TCR beta cDNA molecule per two T cells in model experiments. Age-related changes in TCR beta repertoire diversity were measured in the study by deep sequencing normalized with unique cDNA molecular identifiers. Four age groups were formed from the donors: young (average roughly 15 years), middle-aged (approximately 41), aged (about 62) and long-lived (82). Donors of different ages were randomly distributed across sequencing lanes to avoid experimental bias. For two donors (one aged 18 to 29 and one aged 80 or older), the study analyzed two additional independent replicas of 1 million unique cDNA reads from the same blood draw. Results the study describes overall, beyond this receptor: Observed TCR beta diversity per million T cells fell roughly linearly with age, and a significant reduction was already apparent by age around 40. Because profiling used bulk unsorted PBMCs, naive and antigen-experienced compartments could not be compared conclusively. Because the CMV infection status of the donors was unknown, age-related changes in expanded clonotypes may potentially have been confounded. Estimates of total diversity based on one million sequenced T cells were regarded as lower bounds and as underestimates. Compared with the aged group, the long-lived group had more naive CD4+ T cells, fewer expanded clones and increased TCR diversity, suggesting age selection. Observed TCR beta diversity correlated strongly with the percentage of naive T cells measured by flow cytometry.

Donors were 40 or so systemically healthy Caucasian individuals from Russia aged roughly 6 to 100 years. About 10 milliliters of peripheral blood were drawn from each donor into EDTA-treated Vacutainer tubes. Ficoll-Paque density-gradient centrifugation was used to isolate PBMCs, with at least 6 million obtained per sample. Trizol reagent was used to extract total RNA from PBMCs, with at least 6 micrograms per sample. Naive CD45RAhigh/CD27high T cell percentages were measured by flow cytometry on a PBMC aliquot from every donor. The library was built by means of 5' RACE. This sample was sequenced with an Illumina HiSeq 2500. A second PCR of about 6 to 12 cycles was run with a J-beta primer mix and a sample-barcoded 5' primer. A unique molecular identifier was introduced onto each TCR beta cDNA molecule by a template-switch 5' adaptor carrying 12 random nucleotides. Each sample yielded at least 3 million CDR3-containing paired-end reads. All of the RNA was converted into first-strand cDNA using the Mint cDNA synthesis kit, with a TRBC-specific oligonucleotide serving as the primer. After uracil-DNA glycosylase treatment, a first 18-cycle PCR used universal primers M1SS and BC2_uni_R on all cDNA. In the original analysis: Each sample was normalized by randomly selecting 1 million high-quality reads, each carrying a distinct molecular identifier. Instead of being binned into consensus sequences, reads with shared molecular identifiers were discarded. MiTCR, run with a Q25 quality threshold and the strictest error-elimination algorithm, handled CDR3 identification, clonotype clustering and error correction. A nonparametric unseen species model with Euler transformation was used to estimate lower-bound total TCR beta diversity. TCRdb reran the public reads through fastp at Q25 and MiXCR, keeping productive beta chains. Rows matching on CDR3 protein sequence are summarized as one entry with the most common DNA and genes. The V and J calls, along with clone size, are taken from TCRdb and not from the paper's own processing. A total of about 800,000 distinct CDR3 sequences appear in this sample, nearly 60% of them only once. The ten largest clones represent around 22% of the sample.

The CDR3 measures 16 amino acids from cysteine to phenylalanine. Only the CDR3 DNA stays, 48 bases, in frame from base 1. As encoded in the germline V gene, CDR1 is SGHDN while CDR2 is FVKESK. Ends trimmed: V by 1 base, J by 3 bases; bases unmatched to a gene: 5. The sequenced material came from blood. This sequence originates from a man aged 25-45 years in good health. The sequence links TRBV14 to TRBJ2-1; 8 bases in between match TRBD2. The nucleotides are TGTGCCAGCAGCCAAGGTCAGCGGGAGTTCTACAATGAGCAGTTCTTC. It codes for CASSQGQREFYNEQFF. When the CDR3 is completed using the reference TRBV14 and TRBJ2-1 genes on either side, the full variable domain is EAGVTQFPSHSVIEKGQTVTLRCDPISGHDNLYWYRRVMGKEIKFLLHFVKESKQDESGMPNNRFLAERTGGTYSTLKVQPAELEDSGVYFCASSQGQREFYNEQFFGPGTRLTVL.